This TCR beta chain was documented in a study of post-analysis software for immune sequencing data. This clonotype has ten or more counts. What it binds is unknown. cDNA libraries of TCR beta carried unique molecular identifiers. TCRdb reprocessed the PCR reads via MiXCR and lists one record per CDR3 protein. Of about 400,000 distinct CDR3 sequences listed, roughly 38% were seen once; the top ten hold around 15%. Overall study results and limits: In patients, about five TRBV segments were more frequent than in controls, with TRBV5-6, TRBV5-1 and TRBV20-1 among them.

V dropped 6 bases and J dropped 4 bases, with 12 bases sitting between them. This CDR3 is built from 13 residues. This rearrangement joins TRBV12-3 or TRBV12-4 to TRBJ1-2; D may be TRBD1 (5 bases). Material: blood. The TCR originated in a girl between 10 and 17 years old with multiple sclerosis. The CDR3 loop reads CASSLDGGYGYTF. The CDR3 DNA reads TGTGCCAGCAGCCTCGACGGGGGCTATGGCTACACCTTC.